Sequencing of this T cell receptor (beta chain) was carried out in a study of immune evolution from preneoplasia to lung adenocarcinoma. General observations from the study: Clonality was highest in normal lung, lower in later-stage lesions apparently. From normal lung to invasive adenocarcinoma, top clone frequencies appeared to decrease.

Germline V gene sequence: CDR1 MGHRA, CDR2 YSYEKL. J gave up 0 bases and V 4 bases, and 13 bases lay outside the gene matches. The CDR3 extends over 20 amino acids. Generated by immunoSEQ multiplex PCR, the TCRdb table keeps only in-frame clones and is missing some. This sample has 4,500 to 5,500 clones, with less than 85% found just once. Between 2014 and 2017, patients underwent resection in Japan or China. Two lung cancer pathologists independently confirmed each histologic diagnosis. In the case of this clone: Its antigen is unidentified.

This chain connects TRBV4-1 to TRBJ2-3; TRBD2 matches at 13 bases. This receptor was obtained from a person in their sixties or seventies with lung adenocarcinoma. Sequenced: FFPE adjacent normal lung tissue. The CDR3 reads CASSPFDLLAGGVSTDTQYF. The CDR3 DNA sequence: TGCGCCAGCAGCCCATTCGACCTACTAGCGGGGGGGGTTAGCACAGATACGCAGTATTTT.